This entry describes one TCR beta chain. The target antigen is unknown. The source of the sample is a study of T cells in Graves' hyperthyroidism and ophthalmopathy. The CDR3 regions of TCR beta were amplified from RNA transcripts. HTBI primers were used for first-round RT-PCR of the TCR CDR3. TCRdb independently ran MiXCR on the multiplex PCR reads; one entry per CDR3 protein. The sample has about 520,000 distinct CDR3 sequences; around 22% are singletons. Patients with ophthalmopathy all had a Clinical Activity Score of at least 3, a NOSPECS grade of at least 4 and duration under 3 months. The diagnoses drew upon clinical symptoms, serum thyroxine and TRAb, thyroid ultrasound and orbital computed tomography. Study-wide findings and caveats: Prediction of ophthalmopathy progression came a median approximately 6.6 months pre-onset.

Germline assignment: CDR1 MNHNS and CDR2 SASEGT. The junction had 14 bases not matched to a gene; V was cut back by 6 bases and J by 4 bases. This CDR3 contains 16 residues. The TCR originated in a woman in her twenties or thirties with Graves' ophthalmopathy. What was sequenced was blood. The chain uses TRBV6-1 and TRBJ2-7; 8 nucleotides line up with TRBD1. CDR3 DNA sequence: TGTGCCAGCAGCGCGGGCCAGGGGGCCCCCCCATACGAGCAGTACTTC. Its protein is CASSAGQGAPPYEQYF.